This T cell receptor beta chain is from a study of cytomegalovirus exposure and HLA in healthy donors. Study observations and caveats: Productive rates of about 87% or about 30% were seen for most TCR beta V segments in an earlier analysis. In terms of immune exposure information, only CMV serostatus was available. A later analysis found most CMV-associated TCR beta chains apparently HLA-restricted.

The PCR had 60 Vbeta and 13 Jbeta primers. The data were produced by immunoSEQ multiplex PCR, yet TCRdb's version contains in-frame clones alone and is incomplete. The sample records nearly 95,000 clones, approximately 63% being singletons. The germline CDR1 and CDR2 sequences are LGHNT and FRNRAP. This CDR3 comprises 13 residues. V gave up 6 bases and J gave up 7 bases, with 13 bases separating them. Concerning this clone itself: The antigen is unknown.

The sequence was collected from a woman in her 30s in good health and CMV-seronegative. Sequenced input: PBMCs. The V gene is TRBV12-5, the J gene TRBJ2-1, with D perhaps matching TRBD1 (6 bases). For the CDR3, the DNA is TGTGCTAGTGGCCCAGGGGCAGGGAATGAGCAGTTCTTC. Translating gives CASGPGAGNEQFF. Full variable domain (rest looked up from reference TRBV12-5 and TRBJ2-1): DARVTQTPRHKVTEMGQEVTMRCQPILGHNTVFWYRQTMMQGLELLAYFRNRAPLDDSGMPKDRFSAEMPDATLATLKIQPSEPRDSAVYFCASGPGAGNEQFFGPGTRLTVL.